The 6 T cell receptor beta chains below were found in one sample sequenced in a study of T cells in Graves' hyperthyroidism and ophthalmopathy. Amplification targeted TCR beta CDR3 regions from RNA transcripts. The TCR CDR3 was amplified in a first-round RT-PCR using the HTBI primer set. TCRdb recomputed calls from the multiplex PCR reads with MiXCR, one row per CDR3 protein. Counted here are almost 250,000 distinct CDR3 sequences, approximately 24% occurring once; the ten biggest clones make up approximately 35%. Sequenced: blood. The source is a woman aged 40 to 50 with Graves' ophthalmopathy.

V and J are TRBV15 and TRBJ2-5; TRBD1 matches 7 bases. CDR1 LNHNV and CDR2 YYDKDF come from the germline V gene (reference sequence). The length of the CDR3 is 15 residues. V gave up 2 bases and J gave up 4 bases; unmatched junction bases: 7. In DNA form, the CDR3 reads TGTGCCACCAGCAGAAAGAGGACAGGTTCAGAGACCCAGTACTTC. As protein: CATSRKRTGSETQYF.

Notes on this clonotype: A read error may be the cause here, since a much bigger clone is one base away. The rearrangement links TRBV28 to TRBJ2-4; possible D gene TRBD2, 6 bases. CDR1 and CDR2 from the germline V gene are MDHEN and SYDVKM. The CDR3 has 15 amino acids. V lost 6 bases, J lost 8 bases, and 20 bases lay in between. In DNA, the CDR3 is TGTGCCAGCAGAAGCCGGGACTTCGGACAAGACATTCAGTACTTC. Its translation: CASRSRDFGQDIQYF.

This clonotype occurred many times. The chain links TRBV20-1 to TRBJ1-5, with 7 bases that match TRBD1. CDR3 size: 16 residues. The V gene end was trimmed by 3 bases and the J gene end by 3 bases; junction bases not matched to a gene: 11. The germline CDR1 and CDR2 sequences are DFQATT and SNEGSKA (reference sequence). As DNA, the CDR3 is TGCAGTGCTAGCTTGCCGGACAGGCTACACAATCAGCCCCAGCATTTT. Protein: CSASLPDRLHNQPQHF.

In this sample, this clonotype turned up many times. The J gene is TRBJ2-7, the V gene TRBV25-1, with 10 nucleotides matching TRBD1. The V and J ends lost 3 bases and 0 bases, in that order; junction bases with no gene match: 5. Germline assignment: CDR1 MGHDK and CDR2 SYGVNS. The CDR3 has 16 residues. The CDR3 DNA is TGTGCCAGCAGTGATCTTCGGACAGGGGGCTCCTACGAGCAGTACTTC. It specifies CASSDLRTGGSYEQYF.

The J gene is TRBJ2-5, the V gene TRBV30, with unresolved D. This CDR3 is built from 10 residues. Germline V gives CDR1 GTSNPN, CDR2 SVGIG (reference sequence). The V end lost 1 base, the J end lost 13 bases, and 10 bases lay between the germline ends. The CDR3 DNA reads TGTGCCTGGAGTGCTCGACTTCTGTACTTC. Encoded protein: CAWSARLLYF.

V is TRBV20-1 and J is TRBJ2-7; TRBD1 or TRBD2 may be the D gene (5 bases each). Germline lookup yields CDR1 DFQATT and CDR2 SNEGSKA (reference sequence). This CDR3 is 12 amino acids long. V was cut by 0 bases and J by 11 bases, with 14 bases left in between. The CDR3 is CSAREGQLGEYF. In nucleotides, the CDR3 is TGCAGTGCTAGAGAGGGCCAGTTGGGGGAGTACTTC.